This T cell receptor beta chain was sequenced during a study of beta chain features in type 1 diabetes. Points from the study as a whole: TCRB CDR3s were moderately but significantly shorter in Type 1 diabetes patients in all four CD4+ subsets.

Since all of the isolated RNA was reverse transcribed, expressed TCRB transcripts were what got sequenced. The repertoire was sequenced with immunoSEQ multiplex PCR; TCRdb's copy has only in-frame clones and lacks some. The data show some 110,000 clones, roughly 17% seen once. Staining for CD45RO/CCR7/CD25/CD127/CD95/CD27 allowed sorting of CD4+ naive, central memory, regulatory and stem cell-like memory cells. Turning to this clone: Its antigen is still unknown.

V was pared by 6 bases and J by 6 bases, with 5 bases of the junction left unmatched. Germline values: CDR1 SNHLY, CDR2 FYNNEI. The CDR3 totals 14 residues. Sequenced: central memory CD4+ T cells from blood. The rearrangement uses TRBV2 and TRBJ1-4, with TRBD1 matching 9 bases. This receptor was identified in a man aged 30 to 45 with type 1 diabetes. The CDR3 DNA reads as TGTGCCAGCAGAAGACAGGGGGTTTATGAAAAACTGTTTTTT. It is translated as CASRRQGVYEKLFF.